This record looks at one T cell receptor beta chain sequence and its context. This sample is part of a study of blood T cell repertoires in COVID-19. Across the study: Some COVID-19 samples were acute and others convalescent; all came from the United States, Italy and Spain. In each case, the material was cDNA or gDNA derived from T cells, B-cell-depleted T cells, or PBMCs.

Study processing details: Amplifying reference gene primers gave estimates of nucleated cell counts. The data were produced by immunoSEQ multiplex PCR, yet TCRdb's version contains in-frame clones alone and is incomplete. For V, J and clone size, that table is used; D and trimming come from the DNA. The data show 200,000 to 250,000 clones, around four fifths seen once. In germline, CDR1 is GTSNPN, CDR2 SVGIG (reference sequence). This CDR3 region has 13 residues. V lost 3 bases and J lost 5, with 13 bases in between. Sequencing was performed on peripheral blood. This sequence joins TRBV30 and TRBJ1-1, with D unclear. The TCR comes from a woman older than 75 with COVID-19, enrolled during active disease. Here the CDR3 reads CAWRNSRRTEAFF. CDR3 DNA: TGTGCCTGGAGAAATAGTAGGAGGACTGAAGCTTTCTTT.